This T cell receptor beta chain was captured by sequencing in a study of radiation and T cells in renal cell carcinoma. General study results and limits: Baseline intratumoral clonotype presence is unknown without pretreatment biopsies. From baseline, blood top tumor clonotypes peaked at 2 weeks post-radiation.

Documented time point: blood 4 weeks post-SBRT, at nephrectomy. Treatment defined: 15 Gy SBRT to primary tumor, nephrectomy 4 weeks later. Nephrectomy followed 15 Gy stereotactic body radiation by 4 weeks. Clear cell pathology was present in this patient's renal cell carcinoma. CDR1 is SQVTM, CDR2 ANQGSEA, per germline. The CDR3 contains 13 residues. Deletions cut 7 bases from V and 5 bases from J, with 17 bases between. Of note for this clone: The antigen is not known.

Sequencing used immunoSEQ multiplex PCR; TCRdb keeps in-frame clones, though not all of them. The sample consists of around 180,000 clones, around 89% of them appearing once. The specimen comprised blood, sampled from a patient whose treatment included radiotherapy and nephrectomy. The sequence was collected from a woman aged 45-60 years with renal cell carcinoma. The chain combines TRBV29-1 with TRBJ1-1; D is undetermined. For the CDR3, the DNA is TGCAGCGCTGCGAGAAGGGCCGAAACTGAAGCTTTCTTT. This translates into CSAARRAETEAFF. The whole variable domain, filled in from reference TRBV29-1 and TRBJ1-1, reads SAVISQKPSRDICQRGTSLTIQCQVDSQVTMMFWYRQQPGQSLTLIATANQGSEATYESGFVIDKFPISRPNLTFSTLTVSNMSPEDSSIYLCSAARRAETEAFFGQGTRLTVV.